Following are 5 T cell receptor beta chains from one sample sequenced in a study of shared clonotypes between healthy human individuals. Sequencing used immunoSEQ multiplex PCR; TCRdb keeps in-frame clones, though not all of them. The repertoire holds around 2.1 million clones, around 93% seen once, with about 1.5% in the top ten. CD8 cells classed as naive were CD45RO-negative and positively selected for CCR7, excluding terminally differentiated effector memory CD45RA+ cells. The sequenced material came from naive CD8+ T cells from PBMCs. These receptors all stem from a man aged 18 to 35 in good health. Some clones in this sample may be carry-over from other donors' samples.

The chain uses TRBV7-9 and TRBJ1-2, with 11 nucleotides matching TRBD1. The germline V gene has CDR1 SEHNR and CDR2 FQNEAQ (reference sequence). The CDR3 is 16 amino acids. V trimming: 5 bases; J trimming: 5 bases; junction bases outside the gene matches: 10. The CDR3 loop is CASSRGQGGRTYGYTF. CDR3 DNA sequence: TGTGCCAGCAGCAGGGGACAGGGGGGTAGGACTTATGGCTACACCTTC.

The genes are TRBV5-6 and TRBJ1-2; the match to TRBD1 covers 9 bases. CDR3 size: 14 residues. CDR1 and CDR2 from the germline V gene are SGHDT and YYEEEE. J was trimmed by 4 bases and V by 4 bases; bases with no gene match: 5. The CDR3 here is CASSLRTGAYGYTF. The CDR3 region has the DNA TGTGCCAGCAGCCTAAGGACAGGGGCCTATGGCTACACCTTC.

V usage is TRBV29-1 and J usage is TRBJ2-1; D is unclear. V was trimmed by 2 bases and J by 9 bases, leaving 14 bases between them. The V gene's germline CDR1 is SQVTM and CDR2 ANQGSEA. The CDR3 has 13 amino acids. CDR3 protein: CSVELGLVSEQFF. The CDR3 nucleotides are TGCAGCGTTGAATTGGGTCTAGTCAGTGAGCAGTTCTTC.

J is TRBJ2-1 and V is TRBV2, with D possibly TRBD2 on 5 matching bases. The V end lost 6 bases, the J end lost 14 bases, and 17 bases lay between the germline ends. Germline V gene data show CDR1 as SNHLY and CDR2 as FYNNEI. This CDR3 region has 12 residues. In DNA form, the CDR3 reads TGTGCCAGCAGGGAAAGTCGGGGTAGGGAGTTCTTC. It encodes CASRESRGREFF.

This clone was observed once. The rearrangement links TRBV7-8 to TRBJ2-7; perhaps TRBD2 as D (5 bases). CDR1 SGHVS and CDR2 FQNEAQ come from the germline V gene. Trimming took 2 bases from V and 6 from J, leaving 26 bases between them. This CDR3 has 18 amino acids. CDR3 in DNA: TGTGCCAGCAGCTTATATCTTAGTGGAGTAAGGGAGAAGGGCGAGCAGTACTTC. Translation gives CASSLYLSGVREKGEQYF.